The present entry profiles one T cell receptor (beta chain) with its context. The source of the sample is a study of blood T cell repertoires in COVID-19. CDR1 is SGHRS, CDR2 YFSETQ, per germline. The CDR3 extends over 15 amino acids. With V trimmed by 2 bases and J by 7 bases, 10 bases remained unmatched. The repertoire was sequenced with immunoSEQ multiplex PCR; TCRdb's copy has only in-frame clones and lacks some. Here the sample spans over 200,000 clones, roughly 88% being singletons. This receptor was taken from a man aged 35 to 55 with acute or convalescent COVID-19. The gene calls are TRBV5-1 and TRBJ2-5; 8 positions match TRBD2. Input material: peripheral blood. The CDR3 region has the DNA TGCGCCAGCAGCTTCGGGACTAGGGGTGATGGGACCCAGTACTTC. Residues: CASSFGTRGDGTQYF.